This TCR beta chain is drawn from a study of T cell responses to AZD1222 COVID-19 vaccine. Comments on this clone: The antigen remains undetermined.

The V end was cut by 5 bases, the J end by 4 bases, with 15 bases between. From germline, CDR1 is SEHNR and CDR2 FQNEAQ (reference sequence). The CDR3 is 15 amino acids. Study results and caveats: Just six people given AZD1222 tested seropositive at baseline.

Method: immunoSEQ multiplex PCR; TCRdb's copy keeps in-frame clones and lacks some. Of about 210,000 clones in the sample, approximately 94% are singletons; the top ten hold about 1.5%. Here the sequenced sample was peripheral blood, taken 28 days after the second dose of the MenACWY control vaccine. J is TRBJ1-3 and V is TRBV7-9, with D possibly being TRBD1 (6 bases). The receptor was derived from an adult who received the MenACWY meningococcal vaccine as a control. For the CDR3, the DNA is TGTGCCAGCAGCCTAACCAGGGGAGTCGGAAACACCATATATTTT. Its protein product is CASSLTRGVGNTIYF.